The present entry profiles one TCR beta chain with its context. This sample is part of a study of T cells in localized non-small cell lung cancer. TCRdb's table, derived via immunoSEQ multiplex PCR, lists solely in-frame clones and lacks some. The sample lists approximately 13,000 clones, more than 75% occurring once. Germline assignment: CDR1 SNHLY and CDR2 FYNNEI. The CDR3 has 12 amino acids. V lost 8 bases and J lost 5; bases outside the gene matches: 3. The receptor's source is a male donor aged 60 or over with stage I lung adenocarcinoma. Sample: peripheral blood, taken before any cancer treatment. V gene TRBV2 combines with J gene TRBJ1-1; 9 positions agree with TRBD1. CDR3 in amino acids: CASGQGITEAFF. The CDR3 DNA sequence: TGTGCCAGCGGACAGGGGATTACTGAAGCTTTCTTT.